These T cell receptor beta chains were read from a single sample in a study of T cell responses to AZD1222 COVID-19 vaccine. Only in-frame clones appear in the TCRdb table, and some are missing; sequencing was by immunoSEQ multiplex PCR. Of about 110,000 clones in the sample, 85% to 95% were seen once. Material: peripheral blood, obtained 28 days after the second AZD1222 dose. Receptor source: an adult who received the AZD1222 COVID-19 vaccine. Both conserved end residues are part of each CDR3. The D gene is left open where the match is weak. Expanded clones get a size class; other rows say once, few or many, or leave the size out.

TRBJ2-7,NA,NA,TRBV6-1,CASSDRGAGQYF,TGTGCCAGCAGTGATCGAGGGGCCGGTCAGTACTTC
TRBJ2-7,NA,NA,TRBV6-5,CASSYSEPPHEQYF,TGTGCCAGCAGTTACTCGGAACCTCCCCACGAGCAGTACTTC
TRBJ2-7,TRBD1,NA,TRBV27,CASQTGGSEQYF,TGTGCCAGCCAGACAGGGGGCAGCGAGCAGTACTTC
TRBJ1-5,TRBD1,once,TRBV24-1,CATQGQGGQPQHF,TGTGCCACGCAGGGACAGGGGGGGCAGCCCCAGCATTTT
TRBJ2-1,TRBD2,NA,TRBV5-4,CASSLVGGGYNEQFF,TGTGCCAGCAGCTTGGTCGGCGGGGGTTACAATGAGCAGTTCTTC
TRBJ2-1,NA,NA,TRBV4-1,CASSPFGGNEQFF,TGCGCCAGCTCCCCTTTCGGGGGCAATGAGCAGTTCTTC
TRBJ2-1,TRBD2,NA,TRBV14,CASSTWTSESKYNEQFF,TGTGCCAGCAGCACATGGACTAGCGAGTCGAAATACAATGAGCAGTTCTTC
TRBJ2-3,NA,NA,TRBV6-2/TRBV6-3,CASSYWGKASTDTQYF,TGTGCCAGCAGTTACTGGGGGAAGGCTAGCACAGATACGCAGTATTTT
TRBJ1-3,NA,NA,TRBV11-2,CASSLVLGGNTIYF,TGTGCCAGCAGCTTAGTGTTGGGGGGAAACACCATATATTTT
TRBJ1-2,NA,NA,TRBV5-1,CASSLERMLNYGYTF,TGCGCCAGCAGCTTGGAAAGGATGTTAAACTATGGCTACACCTTC
TRBJ1-6,NA,NA,TRBV3-1/TRBV3-2,CASSLRGVDRSPLHF,TGTGCCAGCAGCCTCAGGGGTGTCGATCGTTCACCCCTCCACTTT
TRBJ2-7,NA,NA,TRBV29-1,CSVVGNSYEQYF,TGCAGCGTTGTGGGCAACTCCTACGAGCAGTACTTC
TRBJ2-7,TRBD1,NA,TRBV27,CASSPQGQGHYEQYF,TGTGCCAGCAGTCCCCAGGGACAGGGGCATTACGAGCAGTACTTC
TRBJ2-2,TRBD2,few,TRBV30,CAWSLSGRDTGELFF,TGTGCCTGGAGCCTAAGCGGGAGGGACACCGGGGAGCTGTTTTTT
TRBJ1-3,NA,NA,TRBV11-2,CASSFEPWSQDTIYF,TGTGCCAGCAGCTTCGAACCCTGGAGCCAAGACACCATATATTTT
TRBJ1-6,NA,NA,TRBV19,CASSTKWDSPLHF,TGTGCCAGTAGTACCAAGTGGGATTCACCCCTCCACTTT
TRBJ2-1,NA,NA,TRBV18,CASSRPPDHNEQFF,TGTGCCAGCTCCCGACCACCGGACCACAATGAGCAGTTCTTC
TRBJ2-1,NA,NA,TRBV14,CASSQGVSYNEQFF,TGTGCCAGCAGCCAAGGGGTCTCCTACAATGAGCAGTTCTTC
TRBJ1-2,TRBD1,NA,TRBV7-9,CASSPRTGTSYGYTF,TGTGCCAGCAGCCCCCGGACAGGGACGAGCTATGGCTACACCTTC
TRBJ1-2,NA,NA,TRBV10-3,CAISERQSNGYTF,TGTGCCATCAGTGAAAGACAGTCGAATGGCTACACCTTC
TRBJ2-2,NA,NA,TRBV30,CAWSPRRGGSNTGELFF,TGTGCCTGGAGTCCCAGGAGGGGAGGATCGAACACCGGGGAGCTGTTTTTT
TRBJ2-7,NA,NA,TRBV30,CAWSVDWGEQYF,TGTGCCTGGAGTGTGGACTGGGGAGAGCAGTACTTC
TRBJ1-3,NA,once,TRBV12-3/TRBV12-4,CASRPAAGNTIYF,TGTGCCAGCAGACCTGCGGCTGGAAACACCATATATTTT
TRBJ1-1,NA,NA,TRBV2,CASSDRGWTEAFF,TGTGCCAGCAGTGACAGGGGTTGGACTGAAGCTTTCTTT
TRBJ2-5,TRBD2,NA,TRBV5-1,CASSLAKLAGGWQETQYF,TGCGCCAGCAGCTTGGCCAAACTAGCGGGAGGGTGGCAAGAGACCCAGTACTTC
TRBJ1-3,NA,NA,TRBV29-1,CSVVGNGASGNTIYF,TGCAGCGTTGTTGGCAACGGGGCGTCCGGAAACACCATATATTTT
TRBJ2-6,TRBD2,NA,TRBV6-2/TRBV6-3,CASSYPAGGDGANVLTF,TGTGCCAGCAGTTACCCAGCGGGAGGGGATGGGGCCAACGTCCTGACTTTC
TRBJ2-7,NA,NA,TRBV6-5,CAILLDISYEQYF,TGTGCCATTTTACTGGACATTTCCTACGAGCAGTACTTC
TRBJ1-1,NA,NA,TRBV11-2,CASRGGRSGNTEAFF,TGTGCCAGCAGAGGGGGGAGATCGGGGAACACTGAAGCTTTCTTT
TRBJ2-3,NA,NA,TRBV27,CASSLTSSPGDTQYF,TGTGCCAGCAGTTTAACTAGCTCTCCCGGGGATACGCAGTATTTT
TRBJ2-7,NA,NA,TRBV11-2,CASRLTTSSYEQYF,TGTGCCAGCAGACTGACAACTAGCTCCTACGAGCAGTACTTC
TRBJ1-6,NA,NA,TRBV3-1/TRBV3-2,CASSQVSGRGSPLHF,TGTGCCAGCAGCCAAGTGTCAGGGAGGGGTTCACCCCTCCACTTT
TRBJ1-1,NA,NA,TRBV20-1,CSVMGTEAFF,TGCAGTGTTATGGGCACTGAAGCTTTCTTT
TRBJ2-4,TRBD1,NA,TRBV5-6,CASSWVSGTGQNIQYF,TGTGCCAGCAGCTGGGTGTCCGGGACAGGGCAAAACATTCAGTACTTC
TRBJ2-5,NA,NA,TRBV7-2,CASSLGSAKETQYF,TGTGCCAGCAGCTTAGGATCGGCCAAAGAGACCCAGTACTTC
TRBJ2-1,TRBD2,NA,TRBV7-2,CASSSLAGARYNEQFF,TGTGCCAGCAGCTCATTAGCGGGAGCTCGGTACAATGAGCAGTTCTTC
TRBJ1-2,TRBD1,NA,TRBV9,CASSVGQGAGYGYTF,TGTGCCAGCAGCGTAGGACAGGGGGCCGGCTATGGCTACACCTTC